This T cell receptor (beta chain) emerged from a study of cytotoxic CD8 clonotypes in ibrutinib-treated CLL. The study, taken as a whole, reports: At baseline, clonality was higher than in age-matched healthy donors and correlated with CD8+ counts.

The planned depth of sequencing spanned 1 in 200,000 to 1 in 1 million T cells. Clones were read by immunoSEQ multiplex PCR, and TCRdb kept only the in-frame ones, dropping some. The sample lists roughly 180,000 clones, about two thirds seen once, with about an eighth in the top ten. About 2 micrograms of genomic DNA (from cryopreserved PBMCs) were used for TCR beta libraries. Regarding this clone: Its matching antigen is unknown.

This clonotype was sampled from a human donor with chronic lymphocytic leukemia. The specimen comprised PBMCs, sampled after 24 months of ibrutinib treatment.

The CDR3 DNA reads TGTGCCAGCACCCCCAATGGAAACACCATATATTTT. This gives the protein CASTPNGNTIYF. The rearrangement joins TRBV7-9 to TRBJ1-3; no clear D. Trimming shortened V by 7 bases and J by 3 bases, and 7 bases separated the two germline ends. The CDR3 has 12 amino acids. The germline CDR1 and CDR2 sequences are SEHNR and FQNEAQ (reference sequence).